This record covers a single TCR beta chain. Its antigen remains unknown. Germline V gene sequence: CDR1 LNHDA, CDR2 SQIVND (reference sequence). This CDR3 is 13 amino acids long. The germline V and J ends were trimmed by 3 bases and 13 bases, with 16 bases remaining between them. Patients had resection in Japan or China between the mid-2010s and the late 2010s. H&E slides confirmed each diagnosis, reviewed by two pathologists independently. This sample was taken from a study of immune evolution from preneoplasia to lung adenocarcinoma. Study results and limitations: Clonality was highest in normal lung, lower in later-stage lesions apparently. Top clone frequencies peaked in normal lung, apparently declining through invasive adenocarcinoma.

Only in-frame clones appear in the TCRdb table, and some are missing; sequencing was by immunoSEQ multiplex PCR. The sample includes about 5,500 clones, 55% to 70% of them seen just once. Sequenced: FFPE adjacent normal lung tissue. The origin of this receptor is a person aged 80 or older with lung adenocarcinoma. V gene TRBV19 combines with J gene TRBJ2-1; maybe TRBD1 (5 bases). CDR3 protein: CASSIEAGRPQFF. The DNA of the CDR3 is TGTGCCAGTAGTATCGAGGCAGGGCGGCCCCAGTTCTTC.